Shown below are 10 T cell receptor beta chains from a single sample sequenced in a study of CD8+ T cells in alopecia areata. It was cDNA, reverse transcribed from extracted RNA, that served as the sequencing template. Produced via immunoSEQ multiplex PCR; TCRdb's table is partial and in-frame only. Of about 160,000 clones listed, just over 65% are singletons. Described treatment: oral pan-JAK inhibitor, 5-10 mg twice daily. This specimen consisted of CD4+ T cells sorted from blood, obtained at week 4, from a patient treated with tofacitinib. Source of these receptors: a human donor with alopecia areata.

This clone was found a few times. The chain joins TRBV5-1 to TRBJ1-5; tentative D call: TRBD1 (5 bases). Germline V gene sequence: CDR1 SGHRS, CDR2 YFSETQ. V was pared by 0 bases and J by 2 bases, with 9 bases between. The CDR3 is 15 amino acids. This CDR3 reads CASSLVGDRNQPQHF. Here the CDR3 DNA reads TGCGCCAGCAGCTTGGTCGGGGACCGCAATCAGCCCCAGCATTTT. The complete variable domain, with remaining parts taken from reference TRBV5-1 and TRBJ1-5, reads KAGVTQTPRYLIKTRGQQVTLSCSPISGHRSVSWYQQTPGQGLQFLFEYFSETQRNKGNFPGRFSGRQFSNSRSEMNVSTLELGDSALYLCASSLVGDRNQPQHFGDGTRLSIL.

This clone was found a few times. Within the sample, other DNA sequences also encode this same CDR3. The J gene is TRBJ2-7, the V gene TRBV4-3; TRBD2 matches 9 bases. The trim removed 0 bases at V and 4 bases at J, leaving 4 bases unmatched. The CDR3 is 15 amino acids. Germline V gene lookup returns CDR1 LGHNA and CDR2 YSLEER. As DNA, the CDR3 is TGCGCCAGCAGCCAAGAAGGGCGGGGGGGGTACGAGCAGTACTTC. It is translated as CASSQEGRGGYEQYF.

There are a few counts of this clone. The chain employs TRBV27 and TRBJ2-5; 8 nucleotides line up with TRBD2. The CDR3 has 18 amino acids. Trimming removed 4 bases from V and 5 bases from J; junction bases left unmatched: 18. Per the germline V gene, CDR1 is MNHEY and CDR2 is SMNVEV (reference sequence). The CDR3 here is CASSWGMRGSGERETQYF. CDR3 sequence (DNA): TGTGCCAGCAGTTGGGGGATGAGAGGTAGCGGGGAACGGGAGACCCAGTACTTC.

The V gene is TRBV30, the J gene TRBJ1-4; D unclear. Trimming left V 2 bases short and J 4 bases short, with 8 bases between. Germline values: CDR1 GTSNPN, CDR2 SVGIG (reference sequence). CDR3 length equals 13 residues. In nucleotides, the CDR3 is TGTGCCTGGAGTAACGGGTATAATGAAAAACTGTTTTTT. Protein: CAWSNGYNEKLFF.

This clone was seen only a few times. This sequence joins TRBV4-1 and TRBJ1-2, with D possibly matching TRBD1 (5 bases). This CDR3 is built from 13 residues. Germline CDR1 and CDR2: MGHRA and YSYEKL. With 4 bases removed from V and 3 bases from J, the gap between germline ends came to 9 bases. CDR3 nucleotides: TGCGCCAGCAGCCCGCAGGGAGACTATGGCTACACCTTC. Translated, it gives CASSPQGDYGYTF.

The chain employs TRBV7-9 and TRBJ2-7; TRBD2 is a possible D gene (5 bases). Germline CDR1 reads SEHNR; CDR2 reads FQNEAQ (reference sequence). V lost 4 bases and J 7 bases, leaving 11 bases between the germline ends. CDR3 size: 12 residues. In DNA form, the CDR3 reads TGTGCCAGCAGCTCCCCTAGAGGGGAGCAGTACTTC. Translating it yields CASSSPRGEQYF.

The chain couples TRBV23-1 to TRBJ2-3; 8 bases line up with TRBD1. TRBV23-1 is marked as an open reading frame, function uncertain. The trim removed 0 bases at V and 7 bases at J, leaving 9 bases unmatched. This CDR3 spans 16 amino acids. The CDR3 DNA reads TGCGCCAGCAGTCAATCAGGGACAGGCAGGGGGAATACGCAGTATTTT. It translates to CASSQSGTGRGNTQYF.

This clone was seen a handful of times. This sequence joins TRBV18 and TRBJ2-7; perhaps TRBD1 as D (6 bases). CDR1 and CDR2 from the germline V gene are KGHSH and LQKENI. The CDR3 is made up of 15 amino acids. Trimming shortened V by 0 bases and J by 5 bases, and 14 bases separated the two germline ends. CDR3 DNA: TGTGCCAGCTCACCACCTAGGGGAGAGGGGGACGAGCAGTACTTC. Translated: CASSPPRGEGDEQYF.

The chain carries TRBV30 and TRBJ1-6, with TRBD1 matching 8 bases. CDR3 length: 14 amino acids. Germline V gene data show CDR1 as GTSNPN and CDR2 as SVGIG (reference sequence). V lost 3 bases and J lost 11; bases outside the gene matches: 9. CDR3 nucleotides: TGTGCCTGGAGCCTCAGGGGGCGCAGTGCACCCCTCCACTTT. The encoded protein is CAWSLRGRSAPLHF.

On this clone: Germline and junction disagree at one end, which may indicate a read error. V and J are TRBV7-6 and TRBJ2-5; D may be TRBD2 (6 bases). Per the germline V gene, CDR1 is SGHVS and CDR2 is FNYEAQ. CDR3 length equals 15 residues. The CDR3 sequence: CAGSPIGGVGETQYF. In nucleotides, the CDR3 is TGTGCCGGCAGCCCTATCGGGGGAGTAGGCGAGACCCAGTACTTC.